Included here is one T cell receptor beta chain sequence, with context. Its target is unknown. The data originate from a study of shared clonotypes between healthy human individuals. Findings and caveats of the study: Non-shared clonotypes displayed generation probabilities falling below those of clonotypes present in all four donors.

V was shortened by 4 bases and J by 0 bases, with 13 bases between the two germline ends. CDR3 length equals 16 residues. In germline, CDR1 is SGDLS, CDR2 YYNGEE. Assay used: immunoSEQ multiplex PCR; TCRdb lists only in-frame clones, some missing. The profile shows about 2.1 million clones, 93% of them singletons. CD45RO-negative, CCR7-selected cells formed the naive CD8 fraction, which excluded terminally differentiated effector memory CD45RA+ cells. This TCR was sampled from a young man in good health. Some clones in this sample may be carry-over from other donors' samples. The sample consisted of naive CD8+ T cells from PBMCs. The rearrangement links TRBV9 to TRBJ2-2, with TRBD2 as a possible D gene (6 bases). CDR3 loop: CASSPPSGPNTGELFF. CDR3 sequence (DNA): TGTGCCAGCAGCCCCCCGAGCGGGCCGAACACCGGGGAGCTGTTTTTT.